Presented here are 21 T cell receptor beta chains from one specimen sequenced in a study of T-cell reconstitution after alpha-beta-depleted transplantation in children. Preparation of the TCRbeta library involved a method that used unique molecular identifiers. In TCRdb, the PCR reads were re-called with MiXCR into one record per CDR3 protein. The top ten clones hold 2.6% of a sample with 200,000 to 250,000 distinct CDR3 sequences, approximately 12% of them seen once. The sequenced sample was PBMCs from the stem cell graft donor, obtained from the stem cell graft. The receptors were sampled from a human donor who donated a stem cell graft to a child with acute lymphoblastic leukemia.

Ten or more counts support this clonotype. V is TRBV5-6 and J is TRBJ1-5, with unresolved D. With 0 bases removed from V and 0 bases from J, the gap between germline ends came to 13 bases. CDR1 and CDR2 from the germline V gene are SGHDT and YYEEEE. The CDR3 extends over 17 amino acids. The DNA for the CDR3 is TGTGCCAGCAGCTTGGTGACCGACGCCTATAGCAATCAGCCCCAGCATTTT. It yields the protein CASSLVTDAYSNQPQHF.

A single count supports this clonotype. A much more abundant neighbour one base away suggests this may be a read error. The V call is TRBV29-1, the J call TRBJ1-5; no definite D call. V lost 6 bases and J lost 4, with 13 bases in between. This CDR3 has 13 residues. The germline V gene encodes CDR1 SQVTM and CDR2 ANQGSEA. The chain's CDR3 is CSVVLRLNQPQHF. As DNA, the CDR3 is TGCAGCGTCGTCCTTAGACTTAATCAGCCCCAGCATTTT.

This clonotype has at least ten counts. The chain is built from TRBV6-5 and TRBJ2-3; 7 bases fit TRBD1. After removal of 4 bases from V and 5 bases from J, the junction contained 6 bases not matched to a gene. Germline V gene sequence: CDR1 MNHEY, CDR2 SVGAGI. CDR3 length: 14 residues. The CDR3 sequence is CASSSVRGLDTQYF. CDR3 nucleotides: TGTGCCAGCAGTTCCGTCAGGGGGTTAGATACGCAGTATTTT.

A word on this clonotype: Possible read error: a much larger clone is one base away. This chain connects TRBV9 to TRBJ2-5; tentatively, D is TRBD2 (5 bases). Germline V gene data show CDR1 as SGDLS and CDR2 as YYNGEE. This CDR3 is 13 amino acids long. CDR3 region: CGSSVSPAGTQYF. CDR3 DNA sequence: TGTGGCAGCAGCGTATCCCCGGCGGGGACCCAGTACTTC.

This clonotype was recorded a few times. V usage is TRBV7-2 and J usage is TRBJ1-2; a weak D match, TRBD1 (5 bases). Trimming removed 1 base from V and 2 bases from J, with 8 bases in between. Germline V gene data show CDR1 as SGHTA and CDR2 as FQGNSA. The CDR3 totals 14 residues. The CDR3 spells CASSLDRRNYGYTF. CDR3 coding DNA: TGTGCCAGCAGCTTAGACAGGAGAAACTATGGCTACACCTTC.

This clonotype turned up a few times. The chain is built from TRBV7-8 and TRBJ1-2; D might be TRBD1 (5 bases). The CDR3 covers 18 residues. The V and J ends lost 1 base and 2 bases respectively, with 20 bases between them. Germline-derived CDR1 and CDR2 are SGHVS and FQNEAQ. DNA for the CDR3: TGTGCCAGCAGCTTAGGACAGTCCTTCTCCTGGACAAACTATGGCTACACCTTC. Translating it yields CASSLGQSFSWTNYGYTF.

The chain uses TRBV13 and TRBJ2-3, with D perhaps matching TRBD1 (7 bases). CDR1 is PRHDT and CDR2 is FYEKMQ in the germline V gene (reference sequence). The length of the CDR3 is 15 residues. The germline V and J ends were trimmed by 5 bases and 0 bases, with 12 bases remaining between them. CDR3 in DNA: TGTGCCAGCAGCCCGCGGGACAGTAGCACAGATACGCAGTATTTT. Its protein product is CASSPRDSSTDTQYF.

Of note for this clonotype: Given a much more abundant clone one base away, this may be a read error. The rearrangement uses TRBV28 and TRBJ2-7; weak D call: TRBD1 (5 bases). The V and J ends lost 6 bases and 5 bases respectively, with 14 bases between them. Germline V gives CDR1 MDHEN, CDR2 SYDVKM. The CDR3 is 13 residues long. CDR3 DNA: TGTGCCAGCAGCGGAATAGACAGACACGAGCAGTACTTC. As protein: CASSGIDRHEQYF. Full variable domain (rest looked up from reference TRBV28 and TRBJ2-7): DVKVTQSSRYLVKRTGEKVFLECVQDMDHENMFWYRQDPGLGLRLIYFSYDVKMKEKGDIPEGYSVSREKKERFSLILESASTNQTSMYLCASSGIDRHEQYFGPGTRLTVT.

This clonotype was seen many times. The gene calls are TRBV27 and TRBJ1-1; 8 nucleotides agree with TRBD1. Losses at the gene ends were 0 bases for V and 11 bases for J; bases not matched to a gene: 11. The CDR3 contains 15 residues. The V gene's germline CDR1 is MNHEY and CDR2 SMNVEV (reference sequence). Written as DNA, the CDR3 is TGTGCCAGCAGTTTATCCGCAGGGGGCTGGAATTTGGCTTTCTTT. Translating gives CASSLSAGGWNLAFF.

The chain links TRBV20-1 to TRBJ2-3, with D possibly called TRBD1 or TRBD2 (5 bases each). The V gene's germline CDR1 is DFQATT and CDR2 SNEGSKA (reference sequence). The CDR3 is 14 amino acids. Trimming removed 3 bases at V and 2 bases at J, with 12 bases between. The CDR3 DNA reads as TGCAGTGCTAGCGGGGCGGGTCCCACAGATACGCAGTATTTT. Its translation is CSASGAGPTDTQYF.

This clonotype was seen many times. The V call is TRBV10-3, the J call TRBJ2-1; the match to TRBD2 covers 7 bases. CDR1 and CDR2 (germline): ENHRY, SYGVKD. The V and J ends lost 0 bases and 5 bases, in that order; junction bases with no gene match: 7. The CDR3 spans 16 residues. The CDR3 sequence is CAISESTSRADNEQFF. CDR3 DNA: TGTGCCATCAGTGAGTCGACTAGCCGCGCCGACAATGAGCAGTTCTTC.

The chain uses TRBV6-1 and TRBJ2-1; 8 bases fit TRBD2. Trimming removed 6 bases from V and 2 bases from J; junction bases left unmatched: 9. This CDR3 is 16 amino acids long. Germline CDR1 MNHNS, CDR2 SASEGT. CDR3 bases: TGTGCCAGCAGGCCCGGGACTAGGCTTACCTACAATGAGCAGTTCTTC. Encoded protein: CASRPGTRLTYNEQFF.

At least ten counts were recorded for this clonotype. The chain uses TRBV5-1 and TRBJ2-7, with D possibly matching TRBD1 (5 bases). Per the germline V gene, CDR1 is SGHRS and CDR2 is YFSETQ. Trimming removed 7 bases from V and 2 bases from J, with 16 bases in between. This CDR3 comprises 14 residues. Here the CDR3 DNA reads TGCGCCAGCCGGCCAGAGACAGAGGCCTACGAGCAGTACTTC. Residues: CASRPETEAYEQYF.

This clonotype came up many times. J is TRBJ2-1 and V is TRBV7-3; D call uncertain. Germline values: CDR1 SGHTA, CDR2 FQGTGA. The CDR3 sequence is 15 residues long. With 2 bases removed from V and 11 bases from J, the gap between germline ends came to 19 bases. The CDR3 reads CASSLGTAVMTKQFF. The CDR3 DNA reads TGTGCCAGCAGCTTAGGTACGGCGGTAATGACGAAGCAGTTCTTC. Full variable domain (missing parts from reference TRBV7-3 and TRBJ2-1): GAGVSQTPSNKVTEKGKYVELRCDPISGHTALYWYRQSLGQGPEFLIYFQGTGAADDSGLPNDRFFAVRPEGSVSTLKIQRTERGDSAVYLCASSLGTAVMTKQFFGPGTRLTVL.

This sequence joins TRBV15 and TRBJ2-3; 7 bases match TRBD2. CDR1 and CDR2 from the germline V gene are LNHNV and YYDKDF (reference sequence). V shed 3 bases and J 2 bases; nucleotides not matched to a gene: 5. The CDR3 has 15 residues. CDR3 in DNA: TGTGCCACCAGCAGGAAGCGGGAAGACACAGATACGCAGTATTTT. It codes for CATSRKREDTDTQYF.

A note on this clonotype: Sequence at one end of the junction differs from germline and may be a read error. V is TRBV5-1 and J is TRBJ2-7; D might be TRBD1 (5 bases). The germline gives CDR1 SGHRS, CDR2 YFSETQ. The CDR3 loop spans 12 amino acids. For the CDR3, the DNA is TGCGCCAGCGGCTTGGGCAGGGACGAGCAGTACTTC. Translation gives CASGLGRDEQYF. Filled out from reference TRBV5-1 and TRBJ2-7, the complete variable domain reads KAGVTQTPRYLIKTRGQQVTLSCSPISGHRSVSWYQQTPGQGLQFLFEYFSETQRNKGNFPGRFSGRQFSNSRSEMNVSTLELGDSALYLCASGLGRDEQYFGPGTRLTVT.

This clonotype was counted at least ten times. The chain carries TRBV7-3 and TRBJ2-1, with 7 bases that match TRBD2. V gave up 5 bases and J gave up 5 bases; unmatched junction bases: 6. The CDR3 has 14 residues. Germline-derived CDR1 and CDR2 are SGHTA and FQGTGA. The CDR3 reads CASSPLGGDNEQFF. The CDR3 DNA follows: TGTGCCAGCAGCCCTCTGGGGGGGGACAATGAGCAGTTCTTC.

In this sample, this clonotype turned up a few times. The chain combines TRBV20-1 with TRBJ2-1, with 7 bases fitting TRBD2. There are 14 residues in the CDR3. Germline CDR1 is DFQATT and CDR2 is SNEGSKA (reference sequence). V lost 4 bases, J lost 2 bases, and 5 bases stayed unmatched. CDR3 DNA sequence: TGCAGTGCTAAACCTAGCGGCCCCTACAATGAGCAGTTCTTC. This encodes CSAKPSGPYNEQFF.

This clonotype was seen repeatedly, ten times or more. V gene TRBV5-6 combines with J gene TRBJ2-3; D not certain. The CDR3 extends over 14 amino acids. Germline lookup yields CDR1 SGHDT and CDR2 YYEEEE. The V end lost 0 bases, the J end lost 1 base, and 6 bases lay between the germline ends. The CDR3 region has the DNA TGTGCCAGCAGCTTGGGGGGTCGCACAGATACGCAGTATTTT. As protein: CASSLGGRTDTQYF.

The V gene is TRBV20-1, the J gene TRBJ2-2, with unresolved D. Trimming left V 0 bases short and J 3 bases short, with 17 bases between. CDR1 is DFQATT and CDR2 is SNEGSKA in the germline V gene (reference sequence). CDR3 length equals 17 residues. The CDR3 nucleotides read TGCAGTGCTAGAGATTTAGGAGACTCTAGTGACACCGGGGAGCTGTTTTTT. This sequence encodes CSARDLGDSSDTGELFF.

At least ten counts were recorded for this clonotype. The gene calls are TRBV10-1 and TRBJ2-1; 7 nucleotides agree with TRBD1. J gave up 0 bases and V 2 bases, and 4 bases lay outside the gene matches. The germline CDR1 and CDR2 sequences are WNHNN and SYGVQD (reference sequence). This CDR3 is built from 16 residues. The CDR3 here is CASSEVGDSSYNEQFF. The CDR3 bases are TGCGCCAGCAGTGAGGTAGGGGACAGCTCCTACAATGAGCAGTTCTTC.